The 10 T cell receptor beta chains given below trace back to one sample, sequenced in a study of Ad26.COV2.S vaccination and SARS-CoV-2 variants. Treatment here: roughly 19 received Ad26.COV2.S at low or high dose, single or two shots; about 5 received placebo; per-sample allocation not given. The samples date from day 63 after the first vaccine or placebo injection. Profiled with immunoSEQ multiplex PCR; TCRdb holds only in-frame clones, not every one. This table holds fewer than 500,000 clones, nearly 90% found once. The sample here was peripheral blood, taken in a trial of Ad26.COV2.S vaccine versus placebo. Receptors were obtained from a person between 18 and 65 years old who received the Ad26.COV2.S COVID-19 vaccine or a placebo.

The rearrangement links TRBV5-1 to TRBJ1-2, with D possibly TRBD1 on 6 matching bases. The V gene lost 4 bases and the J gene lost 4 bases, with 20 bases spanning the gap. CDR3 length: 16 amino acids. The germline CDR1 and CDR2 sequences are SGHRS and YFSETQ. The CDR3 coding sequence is TGCGCCAGCAGCGCCTTTGTGGGGGCGGACACCTATGGCTACACCTTC. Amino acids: CASSAFVGADTYGYTF.

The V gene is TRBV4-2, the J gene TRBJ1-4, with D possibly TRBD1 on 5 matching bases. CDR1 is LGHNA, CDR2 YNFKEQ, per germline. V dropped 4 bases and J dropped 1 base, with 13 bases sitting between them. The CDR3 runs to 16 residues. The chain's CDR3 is CASSRVTGGTNEKLFF. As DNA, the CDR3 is TGTGCCAGCAGCCGAGTGACCGGGGGAACTAATGAAAAACTGTTTTTT.

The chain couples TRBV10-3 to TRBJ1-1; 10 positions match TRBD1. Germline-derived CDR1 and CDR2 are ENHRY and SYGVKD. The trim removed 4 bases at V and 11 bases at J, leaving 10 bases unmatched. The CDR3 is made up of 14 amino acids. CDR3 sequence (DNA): TGTGCCATCAGTGTCGAAGGTCCGGACAGGGGGGCTTTCTTT. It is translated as CAISVEGPDRGAFF.

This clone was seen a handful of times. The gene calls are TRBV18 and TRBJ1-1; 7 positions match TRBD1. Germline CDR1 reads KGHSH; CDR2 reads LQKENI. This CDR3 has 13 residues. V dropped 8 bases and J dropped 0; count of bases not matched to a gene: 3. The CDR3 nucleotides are TGTGCCAGCCTACAGGGGTTGAACACTGAAGCTTTCTTT. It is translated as CASLQGLNTEAFF.

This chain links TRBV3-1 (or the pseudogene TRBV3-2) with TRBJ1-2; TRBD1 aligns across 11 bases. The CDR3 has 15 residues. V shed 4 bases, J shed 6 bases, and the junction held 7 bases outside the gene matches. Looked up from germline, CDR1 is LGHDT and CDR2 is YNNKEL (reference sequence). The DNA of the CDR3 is TGTGCCAGCAGCCTAACGGACAGGGGGCAAGATGGCTACACCTTC. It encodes CASSLTDRGQDGYTF.

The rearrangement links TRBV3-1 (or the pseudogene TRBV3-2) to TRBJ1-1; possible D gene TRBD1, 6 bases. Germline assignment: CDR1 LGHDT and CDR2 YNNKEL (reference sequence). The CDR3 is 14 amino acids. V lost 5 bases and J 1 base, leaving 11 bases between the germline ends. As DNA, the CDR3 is TGTGCCAGCAGCTCACGGACAGAGAACACTGAAGCTTTCTTT. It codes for CASSSRTENTEAFF.

CDR3 nucleotides: TGTGCCAGCAGCCCTGCCGGGAGGTCCTACTTCAATGAGCAGTTCTTC. Protein product: CASSPAGRSYFNEQFF. This chain connects TRBV9 to TRBJ2-1, with TRBD2 matching 7 bases. Germline V gene sequence: CDR1 SGDLS, CDR2 YYNGEE. With V trimmed by 4 bases and J by 6 bases, 13 bases remained unmatched. There are 16 residues in the CDR3.

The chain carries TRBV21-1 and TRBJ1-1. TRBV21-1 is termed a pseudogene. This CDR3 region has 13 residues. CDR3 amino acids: CASSGDRSAEAFF. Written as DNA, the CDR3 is TGTGCCAGCAGCGGTGACCGGAGCGCTGAAGCTTTCTTT.

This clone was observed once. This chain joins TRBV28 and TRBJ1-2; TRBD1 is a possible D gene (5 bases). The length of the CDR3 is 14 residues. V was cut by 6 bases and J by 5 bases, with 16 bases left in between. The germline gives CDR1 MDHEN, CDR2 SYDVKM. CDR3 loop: CASSWVDSHYGYTF. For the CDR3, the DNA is TGTGCCAGCAGCTGGGTAGACAGCCATTATGGCTACACCTTC.

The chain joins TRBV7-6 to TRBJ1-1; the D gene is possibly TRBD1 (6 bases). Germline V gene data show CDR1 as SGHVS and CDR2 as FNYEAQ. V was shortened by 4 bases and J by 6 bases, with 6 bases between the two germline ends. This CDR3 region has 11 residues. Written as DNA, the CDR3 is TGTGCCAGCAGCTCAGGGGCTGAAGCTTTCTTT. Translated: CASSSGAEAFF. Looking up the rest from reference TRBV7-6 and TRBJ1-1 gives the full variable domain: GAGVSQSPRYKVTKRGQDVALRCDPISGHVSLYWYRQALGQGPEFLTYFNYEAQQDKSGLPNDRFSAERPEGSISTLTIQRTEQRDSAMYRCASSSGAEAFFGQGTRLTVV.